This T cell receptor beta chain was captured by sequencing in a study of OX40 agonist ivuxolimab in advanced cancers. Findings and limits, study-wide: Expanded peripheral T cells had an undetermined antigen specificity. Low levels of normalized T-cell clonal expansion also appeared in some nonresponders.

Looked up from germline, CDR1 is SNHLY and CDR2 is FYNNEI. The length of the CDR3 is 15 residues. Trimming pared 3 bases from V and 0 bases from J, leaving 10 bases between. A note on this clone: Antigen specificity is unknown.

Measured with immunoSEQ multiplex PCR; TCRdb has only the in-frame clones, and not every one. Seen here are roughly 48,000 clones, roughly 84% observed once, and the top ten hold 9% to 10%. This chain links TRBV2 with TRBJ2-3; D possibly corresponds to TRBD1 (5 bases). Material: CD4+ or CD8+ T cells sorted from blood, obtained in a trial of the OX40 agonist ivuxolimab. The clonotype originates from an adult with an advanced solid tumor such as melanoma, head and neck, liver or kidney cancer. The CDR3 loop is CASSDLRTSTDTQYF. The CDR3 DNA reads TGTGCCAGCAGTGACCTCAGGACAAGCACAGATACGCAGTATTTT.